The source of this T cell receptor beta chain is a study of T cells in Graves' hyperthyroidism and ophthalmopathy. Trimming took 4 bases from V and 4 from J; bases not matched to a gene: 9. Germline loops: CDR1 LGHDT, CDR2 YNNKEL (reference sequence). The CDR3 spans 16 residues. What was amplified from RNA transcripts were TCR beta CDR3 regions. The HTBI set primed first-round TCR CDR3 RT-PCR. TCRdb re-analysed the multiplex PCR reads in MiXCR, keeping a single row per CDR3 protein. The table lists around 380,000 distinct CDR3 sequences, about 14% of them singletons. General study findings and limits: Ophthalmopathy was separated from stable hyperthyroidism by a 13 V-J model. Model predictions of ophthalmopathy came a median about six months before onset.

The study excluded patients with uncontrolled infection, other autoimmune disease, pregnancy or lactation. This clonotype has only a few counts. Antigen unknown. The sequenced material came from blood. The clonotype was recovered from a man aged 25 to 40 with Graves' hyperthyroidism that later progressed to Graves' ophthalmopathy. The chain couples TRBV3-1 to TRBJ2-5, with 10 bases aligning to TRBD1. In DNA, the CDR3 is TGTGCCAGCAGCCGCCCGGGACAGGGGAGTGGAGAGACCCAGTACTTC. This sequence encodes CASSRPGQGSGETQYF.